This T cell receptor beta chain was sequenced during a study of beta chain features in type 1 diabetes. General observations from the study: Shorter TCRB CDR3s, moderately but significantly so, marked every one of the four CD4+ subsets in Type 1 diabetes patients.

In this sample, this clone turned up a few times. No antigen is known for it. Sequencing targeted expressed TCRB transcripts, as all isolated RNA had been reverse transcribed. The assay was immunoSEQ multiplex PCR, and TCRdb's table has in-frame clones only and misses some. Of 300,000 to 400,000 clones listed, around 12% are singletons. Germline values: CDR1 SGDLS, CDR2 YYNGEE. The CDR3 contains 21 residues. The junction had 21 bases not matched to a gene; V was cut back by 4 bases and J by 6 bases. The sequenced sample consisted of naive CD4+ T cells from blood. The receptor was isolated from a man aged 18-30 years in good health. The chain is built from TRBV9 and TRBJ2-1; 14 positions agree with TRBD2. The CDR3 DNA reads as TGTGCCAGCAGCACACCCCCCACCGGGACTAGCGGGAGACCGGGAATCAATGAGCAGTTCTTC. This encodes CASSTPPTGTSGRPGINEQFF. Full variable domain (rest looked up from reference TRBV9 and TRBJ2-1): DSGVTQTPKHLITATGQRVTLRCSPRSGDLSVYWYQQSLDQGLQFLIQYYNGEERAKGNILERFSAQQFPDLHSELNLSSLELGDSALYFCASSTPPTGTSGRPGINEQFFGPGTRLTVL.